This T cell receptor beta chain stems from a study of response to subunit inactivated influenza vaccine. TCRdb reprocessed the RT-PCR reads via MiXCR and lists one record per CDR3 protein. The data contain about 500,000 distinct CDR3 sequences, approximately 15% of them singletons. The CDR3 runs to 15 residues. Germline V gives CDR1 SGHRS, CDR2 YFSETQ. V was pared by 3 bases and J by 7 bases, with 19 bases between. This clonotype turned up a few times. This TCR derives from a man between 45 and 75 years old who received an inactivated influenza vaccine. Sequencing used CD4+ T cells sorted from PBMCs, obtained less than 30 months after vaccination. The chain recombines TRBV5-1 with TRBJ1-1; no definite D call. The CDR3 DNA reads TGCGCCAGCAGCTCGCTTGGGAGGAGTATATTTGAAGCTTTCTTT. Amino acids: CASSSLGRSIFEAFF.